The entry below gives a single T cell receptor (beta chain) sequence along with its context. Its target is unknown. All of the sorted populations showed purity greater than 98%. CDR1 and CDR2 (germline): SEHNR, FQNEAQ (reference sequence). V was pared by 5 bases and J by 10 bases, with 14 bases between. The CDR3 has 13 residues. These data come from a study of beta chain features in type 1 diabetes. Study-level results: All four CD4+ subsets of Type 1 diabetes patients contained TCRB CDR3s that were moderately but significantly shorter.

cDNA synthesis used the whole RNA isolate, giving expressed TCRB sequences. Here immunoSEQ multiplex PCR was the method, and the copy in TCRdb shows in-frame clones only, minus some. Of about 170,000 clones listed, less than 9.5% are singletons. This receptor was identified in a woman in her 40s with type 1 diabetes. J is TRBJ1-4 and V is TRBV7-9; D gene unclear. Input material: central memory CD4+ T cells from blood. The CDR3 region has the DNA TGTGCCAGCAGCCCCATACTCAGGTCAAAACTGTTTTTT. Protein sequence: CASSPILRSKLFF.